Only one count was recorded for the clone carrying this T cell receptor beta chain. In the authors' workflow: Counts of nucleated cells, estimated from reference gene primer amplification, were obtained. TCRdb's table, derived via immunoSEQ multiplex PCR, lists solely in-frame clones and lacks some. D and trimming come from the DNA, and the V and J calls and clone size come from that table. The sample consists of roughly 160,000 clones, approximately 91% of them appearing once. This sample stems from a study of blood T cell repertoires in COVID-19. Study summary: The analysed material was cDNA or gDNA that came from T cells, B-cell-depleted T cells, or PBMCs.

Germline assignment: CDR1 SNHLY and CDR2 FYNNEI. V lost 4 bases to trimming and J lost 0 bases; unmatched junction nucleotides: 9. The CDR3 is 19 residues long. During active infection, Seattle patients enrolled and were then monitored through disease. J is TRBJ2-6 and V is TRBV2; 10 positions match TRBD1. The origin of this receptor is a man between 18 and 29 years old with COVID-19, enrolled during active disease. The specimen was peripheral blood. The CDR3, as DNA: TGTGCCAGCAGTGGACCCGGGACAGGGGTTCTCTCTGGGGCCAACGTCCTGACTTTC. Translation: CASSGPGTGVLSGANVLTF.